This T cell receptor beta chain is drawn from a study of blood T cell repertoires in COVID-19. Looking at the study overall: Specimens from acute and convalescent COVID-19 originated in the United States, Italy and Spain.

Participants came from about two dozen US areas, aged roughly 18 to 100 years. Membership in each cohort depended on participant-reported clinical history. Authors' methods: Counts of nucleated cells, estimated from reference gene primer amplification, were obtained. Sequenced by immunoSEQ multiplex PCR; TCRdb stores in-frame clones only, minus some. The V and J calls and clone size were taken over from that table, and D and trimming were inferred from the DNA. The sample holds a few hundred thousand clones, roughly nine tenths seen once. The sequenced sample was PBMCs or T cells enriched from blood (not recorded which). The source of this sequence is a woman aged 25 to 39 who had recovered from COVID-19.

CDR3 DNA: TGTGCCAGCACCAAAGGGACACTTCTGAACACTGAAGCTTTCTTT. Its protein is CASTKGTLLNTEAFF. The V call is TRBV6-5, the J call TRBJ1-1; perhaps TRBD1 as D (6 bases). This CDR3 is built from 15 residues. Trimming stripped 7 bases from V and 0 bases from J, with 15 bases between. Germline V lookup: CDR1 MNHEY, CDR2 SVGAGI.